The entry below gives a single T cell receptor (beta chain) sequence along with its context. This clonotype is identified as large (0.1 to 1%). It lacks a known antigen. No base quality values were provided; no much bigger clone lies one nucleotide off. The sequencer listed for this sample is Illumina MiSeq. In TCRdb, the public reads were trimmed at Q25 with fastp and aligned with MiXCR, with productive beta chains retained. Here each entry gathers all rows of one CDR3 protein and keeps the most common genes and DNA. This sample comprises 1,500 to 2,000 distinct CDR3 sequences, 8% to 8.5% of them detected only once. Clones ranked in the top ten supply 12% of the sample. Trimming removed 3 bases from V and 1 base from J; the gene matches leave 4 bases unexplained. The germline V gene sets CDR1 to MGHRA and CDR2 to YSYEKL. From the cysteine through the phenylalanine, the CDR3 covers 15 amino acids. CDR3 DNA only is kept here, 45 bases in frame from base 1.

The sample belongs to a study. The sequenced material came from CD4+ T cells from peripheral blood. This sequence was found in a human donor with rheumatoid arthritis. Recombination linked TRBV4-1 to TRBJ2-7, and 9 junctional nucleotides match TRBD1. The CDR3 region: CASSQAGQGSYEQYF. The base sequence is TGCGCCAGCAGCCAGGCTGGACAGGGGTCCTACGAGCAGTACTTC.